One sample yielded the 23 T cell receptor beta chains listed below, sequenced in a study of cytomegalovirus exposure and HLA in healthy donors. A multiplex PCR was run with 60 Vbeta primers and 13 Jbeta primers. Clones were read by immunoSEQ multiplex PCR, and TCRdb kept only the in-frame ones, dropping some. The sample contains about 160,000 clones, over 65% of which appear only once. Sequenced: PBMCs. The receptors shown here come from a woman aged 40 to 50 in good health and CMV-seronegative.

The rearrangement links TRBV10-2 to TRBJ2-3; TRBD1 matches 9 bases. The J segment lost 2 bases and the V segment lost 5 bases, leaving 11 bases of the junction unmatched. The germline gives CDR1 WSHSY, CDR2 SAAADI. The CDR3 loop spans 17 amino acids. The CDR3: CASSPNNRGLFTDTQYF. The CDR3 region has the DNA TGCGCCAGCAGTCCTAATAACAGGGGGCTTTTCACAGATACGCAGTATTTT.

The gene calls are TRBV18 and TRBJ2-3; 7 nucleotides agree with TRBD1. With 0 bases clipped from V and 2 bases from J, the junction kept 5 bases outside the gene matches. Germline V lookup: CDR1 KGHSH, CDR2 LQKENI. The CDR3 sequence is 16 residues long. CDR3 sequence: CASSPPDRDTTDTQYF. For the CDR3, the DNA is TGTGCCAGCTCACCACCCGACAGGGACACCACAGATACGCAGTATTTT.

Only a few counts were recorded for this clone. The CDR3 region has the DNA TGTGCCAGCAGCTTAGCCCCCACAGGGTCTCGGGGCTACACCTTC. Its translation is CASSLAPTGSRGYTF. The chain couples TRBV11-2 to TRBJ1-2; tentatively, D is TRBD1 (6 bases). V lost 1 base and J lost 8, with 17 bases in between. Germline V gene lookup returns CDR1 SGHAT and CDR2 FQNNGV. The CDR3 extends over 15 amino acids.

This chain uses TRBV27 with TRBJ1-1; a weak D match, TRBD1 (5 bases). The CDR3 runs to 13 residues. V gave up 5 bases and J gave up 4 bases, with 11 bases separating them. The germline V gene has CDR1 MNHEY and CDR2 SMNVEV (reference sequence). CDR3 region: CASSLFRATEAFF. CDR3 DNA: TGTGCCAGCAGTCTATTCAGGGCCACTGAAGCTTTCTTT.

This chain joins TRBV5-4 and TRBJ2-1; 9 bases match TRBD1. CDR1 is SGHNT, CDR2 YYREEE, per germline (reference sequence). The trim removed 4 bases at V and 8 bases at J, leaving 10 bases unmatched. This CDR3 comprises 15 residues. CDR3 sequence: CASSRDRGGIYEQFF. CDR3 DNA sequence: TGTGCCAGCAGCCGAGACAGGGGGGGGATTTATGAGCAGTTCTTC.

The chain employs TRBV28 and TRBJ2-7; possibly TRBD1 for D (5 bases). Germline CDR1 and CDR2: MDHEN and SYDVKM. The CDR3 is 14 amino acids. V was trimmed by 7 bases and J by 1 base, leaving 14 bases between them. CDR3 nucleotide sequence: TGTGCCAGCAACCCCCCGCAGGGTTCCTACGAGCAGTACTTC. Translating gives CASNPPQGSYEQYF.

The table lists this clone with a count of one. The chain has TRBV27 and TRBJ1-6, with 8 bases fitting TRBD1. The germline V gene encodes CDR1 MNHEY and CDR2 SMNVEV (reference sequence). This CDR3 has 15 amino acids. Losses at the gene ends were 6 bases for V and 9 bases for J; bases not matched to a gene: 10. The CDR3 is CASSKRQGTGSPLHF. The CDR3 nucleotides are TGTGCCAGCAGCAAAAGACAGGGGACGGGTTCACCCCTCCACTTT.

V is TRBV5-4 and J is TRBJ1-1; D unclear. The CDR3 has 15 amino acids. The V gene lost 0 bases and the J gene lost 0 bases, with 9 bases spanning the gap. Germline V CDR1 and CDR2: SGHNT, YYREEE (reference sequence). DNA of the CDR3: TGTGCCAGCAGCTTGGCCCTACAGATGAACACTGAAGCTTTCTTT. Its protein is CASSLALQMNTEAFF.

The chain recombines TRBV18 with TRBJ2-3; weak D call: TRBD1 (5 bases). Germline-derived CDR1 and CDR2 are KGHSH and LQKENI. The ends were cut back, 1 base at V and 3 bases at J, with 8 bases in the middle. The CDR3 runs 14 residues. The CDR3 region has the DNA TGTGCCAGCTCACCACGACAGATTACAGATACGCAGTATTTT. The encoded protein is CASSPRQITDTQYF. Full variable domain (remainder filled in from reference TRBV18 and TRBJ2-3): NAGVMQNPRHLVRRRGQEARLRCSPMKGHSHVYWYRQLPEEGLKFMVYLQKENIIDESGMPKERFSAEFPKEGPSILRIQQVVRGDSAAYFCASSPRQITDTQYFGPGTRLTVL.

This clone was seen only once. V usage is TRBV11-2 and J usage is TRBJ1-1; D perhaps matches TRBD1 (5 bases). Germline assignment: CDR1 SGHAT and CDR2 FQNNGV. The CDR3 is 14 amino acids. Trimming removed 2 bases from V and 11 bases from J, with 18 bases in between. The CDR3 nucleotides are TGTGCCAGCAGCTTACTTGGGGTCCCAGGGAAGGCTTTCTTT. It yields the protein CASSLLGVPGKAFF.

The genes are TRBV6-1 and TRBJ2-2; 10 bases line up with TRBD2. The ends lost 9 bases at V and 0 bases at J; junction bases unmatched: 4. Per germline, CDR1 MNHNS and CDR2 SASEGT. CDR3 length: 15 amino acids. The CDR3 DNA sequence: TGTGCCAGTTACAGCGGGGGGGCGAACACCGGGGAGCTGTTTTTT. Its protein is CASYSGGANTGELFF.

The chain links TRBV7-9 to TRBJ1-4, with 8 positions matching TRBD1. Germline V lookup: CDR1 SEHNR, CDR2 FQNEAQ (reference sequence). Unmatched junction bases numbered 6, after V lost 4 bases and J lost 5 bases. There are 15 residues in the CDR3. The CDR3 region is CASSSWGQENEKLFF. As DNA, the CDR3 is TGTGCCAGCAGCTCTTGGGGACAGGAAAATGAAAAACTGTTTTTT. The entire variable domain, with the rest obtained from reference TRBV7-9 and TRBJ1-4, is as follows: DTGVSQNPRHKITKRGQNVTFRCDPISEHNRLYWYRQTLGQGPEFLTYFQNEAQLEKSRLLSDRFSAERPKGSFSTLEIQRTEQGDSAMYLCASSSWGQENEKLFFGSGTQLSVL.

In this sample, this clone turned up once. This chain links TRBV6-5 with TRBJ2-7; D ambiguous. Germline CDR1 reads MNHEY; CDR2 reads SVGAGI. Deletions cut 2 bases from V and 3 bases from J, with 14 bases between. The CDR3 covers 15 residues. Here the CDR3 reads CASSYVANPGYEQYF. The DNA for the CDR3 is TGTGCCAGCAGTTACGTGGCCAACCCGGGCTACGAGCAGTACTTC.

This clone came up a few times. The chain uses TRBV13 and TRBJ2-3; 8 bases line up with TRBD2. The J segment lost 0 bases and the V segment lost 1 base, leaving 3 bases of the junction unmatched. Germline loops: CDR1 PRHDT, CDR2 FYEKMQ (reference sequence). The CDR3 has 16 residues. The CDR3 loop is CASSLVVAGSTDTQYF. The CDR3 nucleotides are TGTGCCAGCAGCTTAGTGGTAGCGGGGAGCACAGATACGCAGTATTTT.

This chain joins TRBV4-1 and TRBJ1-2, with D unresolved. Germline CDR1 reads MGHRA; CDR2 reads YSYEKL. V dropped 4 bases and J dropped 8 bases, with 11 bases sitting between them. The CDR3 spans 12 residues. The CDR3 loop is CASSPVGLGYTF. The CDR3 DNA sequence: TGCGCCAGCAGCCCCGTCGGACTGGGCTACACCTTC.

This chain links TRBV9 with TRBJ2-2; D is unclear. The germline gives CDR1 SGDLS, CDR2 YYNGEE. V was shortened by 0 bases and J by 4 bases, with 10 bases between the two germline ends. This CDR3 spans 15 amino acids. CDR3 residues: CASSVGWPITGELFF. CDR3 in DNA: TGTGCCAGCAGCGTAGGGTGGCCAATCACCGGGGAGCTGTTTTTT.

V usage is TRBV2 and J usage is TRBJ2-5; maybe TRBD2 (7 bases). CDR3 size: 15 residues. From germline, CDR1 is SNHLY and CDR2 FYNNEI. Trimming removed 4 bases from V and 7 bases from J, with 19 bases in between. CDR3 amino acids: CASSVGGALRVTQYF. The DNA of the CDR3 is TGTGCCAGCAGTGTAGGGGGGGCCTTAAGAGTGACCCAGTACTTC.

The CDR3 bases are TGTGCCAGCAGTGAATGGTTAGAAACCTATGGCTACACCTTC. This translates into CASSEWLETYGYTF. The chain is built from TRBV25-1 and TRBJ1-2, with D unresolved. There are 14 residues in the CDR3. The germline V gene encodes CDR1 MGHDK and CDR2 SYGVNS. Trimming removed 1 base at V and 4 bases at J, with 10 bases between.

The gene calls are TRBV5-1 and TRBJ2-2, with 9 positions matching TRBD2. The ends lost 1 base at V and 8 bases at J; junction bases unmatched: 9. CDR3 length: 16 residues. The germline V gene has CDR1 SGHRS and CDR2 YFSETQ. The CDR3 DNA follows: TGCGCCAGCAGCTTGTTAGCGGGGGCCGCAAAAGGGGAGCTGTTTTTT. Its translation: CASSLLAGAAKGELFF.

The V call is TRBV5-6, the J call TRBJ2-5, with unresolved D. The CDR3 is 11 amino acids. Germline-derived CDR1 and CDR2 are SGHDT and YYEEEE. The V gene lost 7 bases and the J gene lost 5 bases, with 9 bases spanning the gap. The CDR3 here is CASGVGETQYF. CDR3 DNA: TGTGCCAGCGGAGTTGGGGAGACCCAGTACTTC. The variable domain in full, with the rest retrieved from reference TRBV5-6 and TRBJ2-5, is DAGVTQSPTHLIKTRGQQVTLRCSPKSGHDTVSWYQQALGQGPQFIFQYYEEEERQRGNFPDRFSGHQFPNYSSELNVNALLLGDSALYLCASGVGETQYFGPGTRLLVL.

V usage is TRBV28 and J usage is TRBJ1-6; D remains ambiguous. V was trimmed by 5 bases and J by 4 bases, leaving 9 bases between them. The CDR3 length is 14 residues. In germline, CDR1 is MDHEN, CDR2 SYDVKM. In DNA, the CDR3 is TGTGCCAGCAGTCTCCGCCTATATAATTCACCCCTCCACTTT. It specifies CASSLRLYNSPLHF.

The table lists this clone with a few counts. The chain recombines TRBV19 with TRBJ2-5; 11 bases are a match to TRBD2. Losses at the gene ends were 5 bases for V and 0 bases for J; bases not matched to a gene: 17. Germline V gives CDR1 LNHDA, CDR2 SQIVND (reference sequence). The CDR3 extends over 20 amino acids. CDR3 sequence: CASSPPIAGGPSAYQETQYF. DNA of the CDR3: TGTGCCAGTAGTCCTCCGATAGCGGGGGGGCCATCTGCCTACCAAGAGACCCAGTACTTC.

The chain recombines TRBV5-5 with TRBJ1-1; the D gene is possibly TRBD1 (6 bases). Looked up from germline, CDR1 is SGHKS and CDR2 is YYEKEE (reference sequence). The V end was cut by 4 bases, the J end by 4 bases, with 11 bases between. The CDR3 is 13 residues long. The CDR3 DNA reads TGTGCCAGCAGCCCCGACAGGTTCACTGAAGCTTTCTTT. Amino acids: CASSPDRFTEAFF.